The clone carrying this T cell receptor beta chain was observed a handful of times. The target antigen is unknown. MiXCR, run by TCRdb on the RT-PCR reads, gives a single entry per CDR3 protein. Counted here are fewer than 700,000 distinct CDR3 sequences, 10% to 15% occurring once; the ten biggest clones make up roughly 13%. The entry originates in a study of response to subunit inactivated influenza vaccine. Germline lookup yields CDR1 LNHNV and CDR2 YYDKDF (reference sequence). Trimming left V 0 bases short and J 3 bases short, with 15 bases between. The CDR3 loop spans 16 amino acids. General observations from the study: Few additional T cells are recruited per seasonal influenza vaccination, authors suggested.

The rearrangement joins TRBV15 to TRBJ2-7, with D perhaps matching TRBD2 (6 bases). This clonotype originated in a man aged 45 to 65 who received an inactivated influenza vaccine. The sample was PBMCs from blood, taken roughly 48 days after vaccination. The CDR3 region has the DNA TGTGCCACCAGCAGAGACCGGGGAGGTCGGGTCTACGAGCAGTACTTC. Protein product: CATSRDRGGRVYEQYF. The full variable domain, with the rest looked up from reference TRBV15 and TRBJ2-7, is DAMVIQNPRYQVTQFGKPVTLSCSQTLNHNVMYWYQQKSSQAPKLLFHYYDKDFNNEADTPDNFQSRRPNTSFCFLDIRSPGLGDTAMYLCATSRDRGGRVYEQYFGPGTRLTVT.